This T cell receptor beta chain was recovered during a study of CD8 T cells in Susac syndrome. Stable or active relapsing-remitting multiple sclerosis, untreated and meeting revised McDonald criteria, defined the controls. The sample holds one count of this clonotype. V shed 1 base, J shed 6 bases, and the junction held 3 bases outside the gene matches. The CDR3 covers 13 residues. Germline lookup yields CDR1 MNHEY and CDR2 SVGAGI. cDNA came from approximately 0.5 to 1 ug RNA primed by random hexamers. Amplification of TCR beta CDR3 spanned 54 Vbeta and 13 Jbeta via immunoSEQ multiplex PCR. TCRdb processed the immunoSEQ multiplex PCR reads anew with MiXCR; each CDR3 protein has one entry. This table holds about 430,000 distinct CDR3 sequences, around 83% found once.

Sequencing was performed on CD8+ T cells from PBMCs. The sequence came from a human donor with multiple sclerosis. The gene calls are TRBV6-5 and TRBJ2-7; the match to TRBD2 covers 7 bases. The CDR3 sequence: CASSYWAGVEQYF. In nucleotides, the CDR3 is TGTGCCAGCAGTTACTGGGCGGGGGTCGAGCAGTACTTC.